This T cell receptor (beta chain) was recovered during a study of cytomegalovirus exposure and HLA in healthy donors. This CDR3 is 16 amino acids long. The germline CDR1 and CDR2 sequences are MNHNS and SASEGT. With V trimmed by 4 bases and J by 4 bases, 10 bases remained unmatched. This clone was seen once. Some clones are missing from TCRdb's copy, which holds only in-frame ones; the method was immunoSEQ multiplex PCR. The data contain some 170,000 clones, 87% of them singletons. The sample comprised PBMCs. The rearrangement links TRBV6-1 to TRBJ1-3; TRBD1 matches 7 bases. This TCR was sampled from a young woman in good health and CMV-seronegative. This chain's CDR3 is CASSANPGTVGNTIYF. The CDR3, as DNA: TGTGCCAGCAGTGCCAACCCCGGGACAGTCGGAAACACCATATATTTT.